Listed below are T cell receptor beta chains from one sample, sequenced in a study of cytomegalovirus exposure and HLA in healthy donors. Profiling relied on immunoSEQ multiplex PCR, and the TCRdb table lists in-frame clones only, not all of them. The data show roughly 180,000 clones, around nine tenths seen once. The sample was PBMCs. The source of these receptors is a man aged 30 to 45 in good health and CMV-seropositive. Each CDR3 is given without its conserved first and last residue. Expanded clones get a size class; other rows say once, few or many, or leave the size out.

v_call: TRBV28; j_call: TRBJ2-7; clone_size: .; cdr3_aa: ASSSSGTGGDEQY
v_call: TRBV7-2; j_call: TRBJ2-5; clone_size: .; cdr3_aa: ASSQQRGGQETQY
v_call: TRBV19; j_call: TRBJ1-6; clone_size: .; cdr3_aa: ASRGTGPYNSPLH
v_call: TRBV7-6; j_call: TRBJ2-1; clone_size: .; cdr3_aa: ASSLANVEMGEQF
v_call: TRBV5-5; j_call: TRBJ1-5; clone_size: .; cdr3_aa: ASSLWGEGQPQH
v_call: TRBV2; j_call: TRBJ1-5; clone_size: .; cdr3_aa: ASREALLNQPQH
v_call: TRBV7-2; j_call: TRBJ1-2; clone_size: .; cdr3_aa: ASSSLRGAGYT
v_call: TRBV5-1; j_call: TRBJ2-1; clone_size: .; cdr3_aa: ASGFAQGESSYNEQF
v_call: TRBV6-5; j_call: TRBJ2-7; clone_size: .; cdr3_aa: ASSFLGTGTTEQY
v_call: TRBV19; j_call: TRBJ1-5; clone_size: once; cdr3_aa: ASSIPYNQPQH
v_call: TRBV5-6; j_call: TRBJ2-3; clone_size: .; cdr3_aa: ASSAGLARTDTQY
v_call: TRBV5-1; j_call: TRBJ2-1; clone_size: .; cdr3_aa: ASSLVYLAGGRNEQF
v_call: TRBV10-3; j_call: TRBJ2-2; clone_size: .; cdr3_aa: AISEEVTGELF
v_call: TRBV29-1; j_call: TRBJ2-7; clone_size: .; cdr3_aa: SVEGRTGSNYEQY
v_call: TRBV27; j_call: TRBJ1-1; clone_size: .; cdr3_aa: ASSFPGGRDAF
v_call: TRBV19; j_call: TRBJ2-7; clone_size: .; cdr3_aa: ASIGSEGYEQY
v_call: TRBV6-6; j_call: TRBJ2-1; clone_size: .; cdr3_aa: ASSQLYNEQF
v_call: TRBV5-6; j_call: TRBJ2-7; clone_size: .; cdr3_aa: ASSLGQHPYEQY
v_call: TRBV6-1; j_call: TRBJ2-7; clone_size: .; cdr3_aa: ASSEPFGGDSYEQY
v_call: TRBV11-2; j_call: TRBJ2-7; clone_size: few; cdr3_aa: ASSLVASEQY
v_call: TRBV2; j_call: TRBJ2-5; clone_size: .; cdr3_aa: ASGGLRDRAGVQETQY
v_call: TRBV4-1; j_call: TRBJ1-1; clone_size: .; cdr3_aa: ASSQAGEGNTEAF
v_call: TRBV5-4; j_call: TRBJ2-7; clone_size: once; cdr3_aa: ASSVGLAGGYEQY
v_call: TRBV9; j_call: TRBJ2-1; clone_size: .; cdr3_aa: ASSVAVNPFNEQF
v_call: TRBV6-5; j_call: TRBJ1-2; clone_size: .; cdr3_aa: ASTRRGEDGYT
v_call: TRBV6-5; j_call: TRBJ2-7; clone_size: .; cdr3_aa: ASSYLAGGPPYEQY
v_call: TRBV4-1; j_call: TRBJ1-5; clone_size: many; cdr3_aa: ASSQAGTRPNQPQH
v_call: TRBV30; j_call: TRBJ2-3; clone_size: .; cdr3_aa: AWSPGLAGGTDTQY
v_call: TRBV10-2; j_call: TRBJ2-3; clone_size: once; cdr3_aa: ASSESSGSAGQY
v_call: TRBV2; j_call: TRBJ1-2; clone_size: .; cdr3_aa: ASTEKTGLLGYGYT
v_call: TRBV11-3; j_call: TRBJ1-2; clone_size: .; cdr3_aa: ASSLDSPPGGGYT
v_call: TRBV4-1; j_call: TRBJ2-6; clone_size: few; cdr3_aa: ASSHPRQSGANVLT
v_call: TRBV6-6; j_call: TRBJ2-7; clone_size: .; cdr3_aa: ASSGGGSYEQY
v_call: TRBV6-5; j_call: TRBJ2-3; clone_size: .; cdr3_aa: ATRIRGRGYTQY
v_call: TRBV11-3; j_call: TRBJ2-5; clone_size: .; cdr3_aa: ASSSGQGEETQY
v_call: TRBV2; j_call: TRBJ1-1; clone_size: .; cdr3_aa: ASPRRDRGTEAF
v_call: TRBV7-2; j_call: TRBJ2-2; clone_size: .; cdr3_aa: ASSLSGAGELF
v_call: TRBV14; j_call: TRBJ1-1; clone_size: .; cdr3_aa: ASSQGWGRAF
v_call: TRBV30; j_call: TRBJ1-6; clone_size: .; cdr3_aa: AWSGNVFLNSPLH
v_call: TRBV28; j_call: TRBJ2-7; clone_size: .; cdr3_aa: ASRGTGETYEQY
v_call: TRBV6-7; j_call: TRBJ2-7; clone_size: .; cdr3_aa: ASSYISAGPGYEQY
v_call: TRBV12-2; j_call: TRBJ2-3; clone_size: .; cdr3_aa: ASRHPGQLSTDTQY
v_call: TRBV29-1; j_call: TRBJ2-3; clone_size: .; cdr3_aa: SVEGGPVTDTQY
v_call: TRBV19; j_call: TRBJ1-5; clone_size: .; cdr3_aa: ASSIDREQGQPQH
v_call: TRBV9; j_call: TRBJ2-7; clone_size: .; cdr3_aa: ASSLAPDYEQY
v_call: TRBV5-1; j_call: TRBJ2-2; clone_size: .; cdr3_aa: ASSAGQGSTGELF
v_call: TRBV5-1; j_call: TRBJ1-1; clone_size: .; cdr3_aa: ASSLVQGLEAF
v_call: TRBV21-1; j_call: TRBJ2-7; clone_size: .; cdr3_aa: ASSKRHFASLRETYEQY